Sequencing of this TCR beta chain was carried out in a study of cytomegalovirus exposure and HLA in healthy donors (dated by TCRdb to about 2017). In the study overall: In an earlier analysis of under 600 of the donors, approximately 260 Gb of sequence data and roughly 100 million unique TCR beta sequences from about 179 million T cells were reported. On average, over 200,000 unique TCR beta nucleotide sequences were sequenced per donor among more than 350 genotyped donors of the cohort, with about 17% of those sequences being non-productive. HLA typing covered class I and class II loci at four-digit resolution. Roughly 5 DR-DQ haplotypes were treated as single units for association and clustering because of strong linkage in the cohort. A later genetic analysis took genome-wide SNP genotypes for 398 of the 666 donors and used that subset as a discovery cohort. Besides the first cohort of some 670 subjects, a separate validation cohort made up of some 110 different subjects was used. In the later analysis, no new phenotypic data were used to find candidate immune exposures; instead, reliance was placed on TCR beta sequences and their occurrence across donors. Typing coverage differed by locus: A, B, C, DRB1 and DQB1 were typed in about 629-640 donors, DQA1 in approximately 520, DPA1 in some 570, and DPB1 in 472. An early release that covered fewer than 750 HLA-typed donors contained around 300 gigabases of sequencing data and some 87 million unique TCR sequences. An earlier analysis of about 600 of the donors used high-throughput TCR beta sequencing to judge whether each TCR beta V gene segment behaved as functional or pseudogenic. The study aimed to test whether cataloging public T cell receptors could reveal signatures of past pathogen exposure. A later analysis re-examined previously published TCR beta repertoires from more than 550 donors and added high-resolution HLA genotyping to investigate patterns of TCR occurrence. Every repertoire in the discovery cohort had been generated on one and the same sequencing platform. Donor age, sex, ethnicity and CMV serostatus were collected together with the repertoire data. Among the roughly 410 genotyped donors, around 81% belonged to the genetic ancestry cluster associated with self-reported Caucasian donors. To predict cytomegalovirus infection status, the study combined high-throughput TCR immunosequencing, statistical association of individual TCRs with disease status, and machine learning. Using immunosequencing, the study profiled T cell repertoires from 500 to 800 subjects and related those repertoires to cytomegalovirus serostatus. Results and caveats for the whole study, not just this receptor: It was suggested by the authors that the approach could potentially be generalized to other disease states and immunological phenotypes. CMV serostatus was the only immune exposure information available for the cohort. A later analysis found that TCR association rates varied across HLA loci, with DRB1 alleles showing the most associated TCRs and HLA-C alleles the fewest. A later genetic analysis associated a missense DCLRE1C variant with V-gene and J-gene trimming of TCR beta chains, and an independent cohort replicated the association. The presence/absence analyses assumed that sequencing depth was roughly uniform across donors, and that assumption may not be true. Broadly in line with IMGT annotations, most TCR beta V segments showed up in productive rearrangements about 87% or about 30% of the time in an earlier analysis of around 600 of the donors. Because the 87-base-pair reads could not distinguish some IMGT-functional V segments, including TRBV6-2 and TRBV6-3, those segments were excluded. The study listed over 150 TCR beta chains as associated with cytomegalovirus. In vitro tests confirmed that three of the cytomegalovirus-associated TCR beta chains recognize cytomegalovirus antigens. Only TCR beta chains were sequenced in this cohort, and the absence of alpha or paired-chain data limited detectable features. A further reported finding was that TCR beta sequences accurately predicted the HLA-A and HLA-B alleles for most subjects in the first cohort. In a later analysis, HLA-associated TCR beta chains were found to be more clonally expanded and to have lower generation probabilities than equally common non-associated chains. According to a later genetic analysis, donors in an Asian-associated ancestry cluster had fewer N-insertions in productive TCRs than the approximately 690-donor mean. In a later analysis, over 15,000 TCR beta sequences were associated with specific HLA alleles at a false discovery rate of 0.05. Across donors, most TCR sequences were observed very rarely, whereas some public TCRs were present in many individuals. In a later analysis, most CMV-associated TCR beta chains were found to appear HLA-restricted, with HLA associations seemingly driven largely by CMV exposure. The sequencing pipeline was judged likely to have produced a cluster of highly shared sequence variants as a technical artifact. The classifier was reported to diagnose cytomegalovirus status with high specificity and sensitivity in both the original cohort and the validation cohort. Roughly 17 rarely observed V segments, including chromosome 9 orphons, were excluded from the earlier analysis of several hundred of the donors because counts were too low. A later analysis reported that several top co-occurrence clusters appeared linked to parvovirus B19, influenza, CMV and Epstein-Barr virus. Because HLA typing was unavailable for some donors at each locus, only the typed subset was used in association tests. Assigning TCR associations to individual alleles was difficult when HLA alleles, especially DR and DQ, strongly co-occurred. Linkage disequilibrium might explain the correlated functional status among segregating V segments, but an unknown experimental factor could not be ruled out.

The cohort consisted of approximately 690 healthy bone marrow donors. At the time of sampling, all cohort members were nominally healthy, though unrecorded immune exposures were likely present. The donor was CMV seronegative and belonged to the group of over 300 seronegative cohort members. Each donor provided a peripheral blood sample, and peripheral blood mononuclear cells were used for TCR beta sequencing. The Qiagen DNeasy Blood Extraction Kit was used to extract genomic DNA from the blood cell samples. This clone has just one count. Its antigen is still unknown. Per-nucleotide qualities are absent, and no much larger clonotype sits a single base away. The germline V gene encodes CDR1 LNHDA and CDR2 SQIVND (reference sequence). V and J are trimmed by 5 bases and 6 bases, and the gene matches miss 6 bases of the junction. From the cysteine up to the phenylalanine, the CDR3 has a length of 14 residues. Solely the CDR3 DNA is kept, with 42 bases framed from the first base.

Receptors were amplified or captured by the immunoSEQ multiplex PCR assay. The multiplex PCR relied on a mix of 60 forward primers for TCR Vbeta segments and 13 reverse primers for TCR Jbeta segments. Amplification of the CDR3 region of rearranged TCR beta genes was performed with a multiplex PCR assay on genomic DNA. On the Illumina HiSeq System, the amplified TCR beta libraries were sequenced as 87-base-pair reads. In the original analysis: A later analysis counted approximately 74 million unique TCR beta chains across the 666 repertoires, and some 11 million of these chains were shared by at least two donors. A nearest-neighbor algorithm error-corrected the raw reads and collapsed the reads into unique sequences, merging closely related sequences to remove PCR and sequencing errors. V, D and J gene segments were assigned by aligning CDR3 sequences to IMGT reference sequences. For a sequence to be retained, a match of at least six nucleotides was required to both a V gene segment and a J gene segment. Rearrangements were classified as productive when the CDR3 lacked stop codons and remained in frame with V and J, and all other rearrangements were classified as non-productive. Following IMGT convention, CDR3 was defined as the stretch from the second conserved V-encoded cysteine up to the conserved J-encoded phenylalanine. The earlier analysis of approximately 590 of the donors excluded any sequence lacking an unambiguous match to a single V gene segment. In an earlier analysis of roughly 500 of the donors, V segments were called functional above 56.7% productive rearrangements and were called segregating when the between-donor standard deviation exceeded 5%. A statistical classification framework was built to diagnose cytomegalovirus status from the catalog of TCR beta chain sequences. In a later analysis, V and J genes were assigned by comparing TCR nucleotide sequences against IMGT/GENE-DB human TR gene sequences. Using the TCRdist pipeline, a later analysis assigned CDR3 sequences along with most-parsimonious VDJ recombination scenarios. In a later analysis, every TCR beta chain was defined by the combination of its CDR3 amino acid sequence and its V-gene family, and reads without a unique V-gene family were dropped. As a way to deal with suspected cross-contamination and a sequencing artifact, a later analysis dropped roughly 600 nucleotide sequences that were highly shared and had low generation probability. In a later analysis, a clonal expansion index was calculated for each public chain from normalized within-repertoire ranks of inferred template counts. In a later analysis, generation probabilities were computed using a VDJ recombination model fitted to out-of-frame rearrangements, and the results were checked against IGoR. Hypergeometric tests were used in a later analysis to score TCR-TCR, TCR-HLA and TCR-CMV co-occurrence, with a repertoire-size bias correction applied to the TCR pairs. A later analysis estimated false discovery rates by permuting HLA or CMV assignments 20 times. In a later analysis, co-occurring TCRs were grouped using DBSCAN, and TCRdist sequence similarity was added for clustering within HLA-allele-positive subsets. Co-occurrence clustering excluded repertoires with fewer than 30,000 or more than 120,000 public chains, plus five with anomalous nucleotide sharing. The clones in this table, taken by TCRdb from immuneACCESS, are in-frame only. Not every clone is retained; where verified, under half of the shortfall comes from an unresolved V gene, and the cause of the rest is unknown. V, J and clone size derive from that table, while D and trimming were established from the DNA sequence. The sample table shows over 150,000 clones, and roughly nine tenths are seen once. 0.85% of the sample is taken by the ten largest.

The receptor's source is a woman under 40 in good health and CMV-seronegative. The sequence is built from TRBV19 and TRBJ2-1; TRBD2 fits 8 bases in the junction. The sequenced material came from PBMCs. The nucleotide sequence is TGTGCCAGTAGTCCAGGACTAGCAGCCAATGAGCAGTTCTTC. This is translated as CASSPGLAANEQFF.